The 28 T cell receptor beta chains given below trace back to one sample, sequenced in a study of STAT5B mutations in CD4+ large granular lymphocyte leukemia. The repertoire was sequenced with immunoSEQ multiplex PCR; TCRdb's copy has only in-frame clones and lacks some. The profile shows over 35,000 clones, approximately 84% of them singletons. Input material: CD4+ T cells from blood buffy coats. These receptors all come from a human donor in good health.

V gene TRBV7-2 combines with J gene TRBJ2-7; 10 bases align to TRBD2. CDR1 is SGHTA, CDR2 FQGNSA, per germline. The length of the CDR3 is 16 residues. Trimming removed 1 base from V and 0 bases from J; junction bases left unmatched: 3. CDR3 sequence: CASSLVAGGNSYEQYF. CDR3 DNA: TGTGCCAGCAGCTTAGTAGCGGGGGGAAACTCCTACGAGCAGTACTTC.

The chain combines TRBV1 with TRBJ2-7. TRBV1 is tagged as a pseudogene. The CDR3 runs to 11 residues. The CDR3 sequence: CTSSLSYEQYF. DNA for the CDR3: TGCACCAGCAGCCTCTCCTACGAGCAGTACTTC.

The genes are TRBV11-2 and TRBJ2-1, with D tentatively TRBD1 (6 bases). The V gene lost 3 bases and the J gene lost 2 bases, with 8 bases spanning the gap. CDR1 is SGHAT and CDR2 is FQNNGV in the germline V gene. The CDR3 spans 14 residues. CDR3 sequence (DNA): TGTGCCAGCAGCTTGGACAGCCCCTACAATGAGCAGTTCTTC. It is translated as CASSLDSPYNEQFF.

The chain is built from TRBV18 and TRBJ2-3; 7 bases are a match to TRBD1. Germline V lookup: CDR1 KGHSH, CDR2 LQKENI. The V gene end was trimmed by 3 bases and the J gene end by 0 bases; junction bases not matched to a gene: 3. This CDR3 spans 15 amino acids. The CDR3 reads CASSPRQGSTDTQYF. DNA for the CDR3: TGTGCCAGCTCACCGAGACAGGGCAGCACAGATACGCAGTATTTT.

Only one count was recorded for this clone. The CDR3 is CASSLIHSGGYSYEQYF. DNA of the CDR3: TGCGCCAGCAGCCTAATCCATAGCGGGGGTTACTCCTACGAGCAGTACTTC. The rearrangement joins TRBV4-1 to TRBJ2-7; 9 bases map to TRBD2. The CDR3 covers 17 residues. CDR1 and CDR2 (germline): MGHRA, YSYEKL. The V gene end was trimmed by 4 bases and the J gene end by 0 bases; junction bases not matched to a gene: 10.

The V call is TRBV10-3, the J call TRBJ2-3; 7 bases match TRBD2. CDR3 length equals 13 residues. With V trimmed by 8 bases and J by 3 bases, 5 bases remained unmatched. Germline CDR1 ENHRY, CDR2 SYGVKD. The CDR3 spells CAILAEGTDTQYF. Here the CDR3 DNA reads TGTGCCATCCTAGCGGAGGGTACAGATACGCAGTATTTT.

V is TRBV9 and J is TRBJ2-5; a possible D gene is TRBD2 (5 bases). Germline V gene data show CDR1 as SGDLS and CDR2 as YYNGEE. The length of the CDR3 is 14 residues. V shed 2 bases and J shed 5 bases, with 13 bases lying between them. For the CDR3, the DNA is TGTGCCAGCAGCGTTCACCCCGGGAAGGAGACCCAGTACTTC. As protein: CASSVHPGKETQYF.

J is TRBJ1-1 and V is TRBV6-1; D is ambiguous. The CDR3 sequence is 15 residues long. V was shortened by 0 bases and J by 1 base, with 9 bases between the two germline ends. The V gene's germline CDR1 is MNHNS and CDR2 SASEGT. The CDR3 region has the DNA TGTGCCAGCAGTGAAGCAGCTGGAGGGAACACTGAAGCTTTCTTT. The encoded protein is CASSEAAGGNTEAFF.

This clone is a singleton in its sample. The CDR3 protein is CASSEAREINQPQHF. The CDR3 DNA is TGTGCCAGCAGTGAAGCGCGGGAAATCAATCAGCCCCAGCATTTT. V and J are TRBV2 and TRBJ1-5; D remains ambiguous. CDR3 length: 15 amino acids. Germline V gene lookup returns CDR1 SNHLY and CDR2 FYNNEI. The V and J ends lost 0 bases and 3 bases respectively, with 9 bases between them.

The CDR3 DNA sequence: TGTGCCAGCAGCCGGGACTCGAGCTCTGGAAACACCATATATTTT. Translating it yields CASSRDSSSGNTIYF. J is TRBJ1-3 and V is TRBV6-5, with D perhaps matching TRBD1 (5 bases). This CDR3 has 15 amino acids. Looked up from germline, CDR1 is MNHEY and CDR2 is SVGAGI. Trimming took off 6 bases at V and 0 bases at J, with 12 bases between the two ends.

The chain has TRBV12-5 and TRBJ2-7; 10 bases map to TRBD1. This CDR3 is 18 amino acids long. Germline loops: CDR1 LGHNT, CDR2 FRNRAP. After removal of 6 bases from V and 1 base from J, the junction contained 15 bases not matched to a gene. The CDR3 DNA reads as TGTGCTAGTGGACGGACAGGGGGGCAGCGGGAGAATTCCTACGAGCAGTACTTC. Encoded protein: CASGRTGGQRENSYEQYF.

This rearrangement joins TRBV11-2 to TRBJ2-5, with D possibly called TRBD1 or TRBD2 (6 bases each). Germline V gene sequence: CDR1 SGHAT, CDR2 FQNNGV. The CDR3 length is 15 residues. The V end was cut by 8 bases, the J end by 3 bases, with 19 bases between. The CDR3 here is CASGGYRVREETQYF. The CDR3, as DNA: TGTGCCAGCGGGGGGTACAGGGTAAGGGAAGAGACCCAGTACTTC.

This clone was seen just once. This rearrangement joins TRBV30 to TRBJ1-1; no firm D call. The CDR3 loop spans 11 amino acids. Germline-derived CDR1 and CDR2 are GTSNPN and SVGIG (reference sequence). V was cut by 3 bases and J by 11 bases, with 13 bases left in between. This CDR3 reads CAWSLRVAAFF. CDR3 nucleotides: TGTGCCTGGAGCCTAAGGGTTGCGGCTTTCTTT. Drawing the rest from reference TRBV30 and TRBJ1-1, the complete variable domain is SQTIHQWPATLVQPVGSPLSLECTVEGTSNPNLYWYRQAAGRGLQLLFYSVGIGQISSEVPQNLSASRPQDRQFILSSKKLLLSDSGFYLCAWSLRVAAFFGQGTRLTVV.

The CDR3 nucleotides read TGTGCCAGCAGCAAAGAGCTGGGGTTAAACACCGGGGAGCTGTTTTTT. As protein: CASSKELGLNTGELFF. This chain joins TRBV21-1 and TRBJ2-2. TRBV21-1 is classified as a pseudogene. CDR3 length: 16 residues.

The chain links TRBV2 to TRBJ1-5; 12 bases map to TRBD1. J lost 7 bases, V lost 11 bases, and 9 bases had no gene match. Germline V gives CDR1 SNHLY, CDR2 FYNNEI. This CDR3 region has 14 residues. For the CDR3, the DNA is TGTGCCGCGGGACAGGGGGCGCGTGAACAGCCCCAGCATTTT. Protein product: CAAGQGAREQPQHF.

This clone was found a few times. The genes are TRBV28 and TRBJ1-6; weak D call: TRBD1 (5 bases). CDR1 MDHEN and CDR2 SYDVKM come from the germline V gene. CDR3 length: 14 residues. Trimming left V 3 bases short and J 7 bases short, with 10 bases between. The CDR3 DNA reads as TGTGCCAGCAGTTTCCTCGACAGAAATTCACCCCTCCACTTT. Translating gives CASSFLDRNSPLHF.

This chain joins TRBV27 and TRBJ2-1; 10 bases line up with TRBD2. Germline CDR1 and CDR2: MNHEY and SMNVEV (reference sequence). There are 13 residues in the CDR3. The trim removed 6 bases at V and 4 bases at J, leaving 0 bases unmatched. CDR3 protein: CASRLAGYNEQFF. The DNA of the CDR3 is TGTGCCAGCAGACTAGCGGGATACAATGAGCAGTTCTTC.

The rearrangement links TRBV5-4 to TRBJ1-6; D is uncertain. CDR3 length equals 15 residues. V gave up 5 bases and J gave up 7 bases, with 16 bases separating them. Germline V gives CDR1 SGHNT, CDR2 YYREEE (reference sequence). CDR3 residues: CASRDDMLVNSPLHF. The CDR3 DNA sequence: TGTGCCAGCAGGGACGACATGTTAGTGAATTCACCCCTCCACTTT.

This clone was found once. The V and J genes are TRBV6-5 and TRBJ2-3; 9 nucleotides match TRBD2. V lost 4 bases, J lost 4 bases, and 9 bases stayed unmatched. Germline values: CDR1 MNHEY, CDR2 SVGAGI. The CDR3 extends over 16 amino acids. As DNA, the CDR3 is TGTGCCAGCAGTTGGGGTAGCGGGAGAGGTGCAGATACGCAGTATTTT. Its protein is CASSWGSGRGADTQYF.

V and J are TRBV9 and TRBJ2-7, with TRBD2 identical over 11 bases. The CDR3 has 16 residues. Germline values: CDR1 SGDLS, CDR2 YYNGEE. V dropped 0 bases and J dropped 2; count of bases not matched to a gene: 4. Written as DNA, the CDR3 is TGTGCCAGCAGCGTAGGGCTAGCGGGAGGTCCCTACGAGCAGTACTTC. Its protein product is CASSVGLAGGPYEQYF.

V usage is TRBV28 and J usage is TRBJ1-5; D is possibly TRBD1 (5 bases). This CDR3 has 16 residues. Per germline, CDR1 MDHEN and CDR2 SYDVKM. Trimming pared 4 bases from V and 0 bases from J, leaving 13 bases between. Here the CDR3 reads CASSSQGIGSNQPQHF. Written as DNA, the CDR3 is TGTGCCAGCAGTTCCCAGGGTATCGGTAGCAATCAGCCCCAGCATTTT.

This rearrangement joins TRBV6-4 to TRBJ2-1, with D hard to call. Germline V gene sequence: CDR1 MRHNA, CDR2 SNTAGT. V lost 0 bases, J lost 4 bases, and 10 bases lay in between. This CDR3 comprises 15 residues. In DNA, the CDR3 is TGTGCCAGCAGTGACTCATTGGACCTATACAATGAGCAGTTCTTC. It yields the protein CASSDSLDLYNEQFF.

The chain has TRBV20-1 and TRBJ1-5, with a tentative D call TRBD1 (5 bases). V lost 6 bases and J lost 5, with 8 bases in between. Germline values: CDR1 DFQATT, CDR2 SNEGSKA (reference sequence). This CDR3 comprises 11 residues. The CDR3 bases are TGCAGTGCGGGGGGGGATCAGCCCCAGCATTTT. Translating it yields CSAGGDQPQHF.

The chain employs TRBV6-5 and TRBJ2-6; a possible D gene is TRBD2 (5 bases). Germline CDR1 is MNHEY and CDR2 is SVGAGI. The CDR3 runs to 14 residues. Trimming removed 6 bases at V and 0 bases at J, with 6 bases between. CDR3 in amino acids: CASSGISGANVLTF. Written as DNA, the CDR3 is TGTGCCAGCAGCGGGATCTCTGGGGCCAACGTCCTGACTTTC.

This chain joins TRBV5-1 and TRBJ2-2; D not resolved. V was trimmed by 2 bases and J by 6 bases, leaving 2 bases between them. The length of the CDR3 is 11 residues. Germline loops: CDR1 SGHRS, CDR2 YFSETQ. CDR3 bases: TGCGCCAGCAGCTTCTCCGGGGAGCTGTTTTTT. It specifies CASSFSGELFF. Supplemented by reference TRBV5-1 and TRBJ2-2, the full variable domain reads KAGVTQTPRYLIKTRGQQVTLSCSPISGHRSVSWYQQTPGQGLQFLFEYFSETQRNKGNFPGRFSGRQFSNSRSEMNVSTLELGDSALYLCASSFSGELFFGEGSRLTVL.

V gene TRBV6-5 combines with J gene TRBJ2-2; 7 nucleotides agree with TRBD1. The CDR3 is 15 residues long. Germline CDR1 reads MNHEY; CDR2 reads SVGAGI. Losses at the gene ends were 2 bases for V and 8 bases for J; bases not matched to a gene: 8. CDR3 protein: CASSYALTGRGELFF. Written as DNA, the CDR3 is TGTGCCAGCAGTTACGCCTTGACAGGGCGGGGGGAGCTGTTTTTT.

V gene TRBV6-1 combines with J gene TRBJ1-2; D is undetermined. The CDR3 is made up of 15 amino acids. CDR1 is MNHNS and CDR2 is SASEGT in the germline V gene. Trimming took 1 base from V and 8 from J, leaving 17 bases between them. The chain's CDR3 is CASSEGSEIYKGYTF. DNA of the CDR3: TGTGCCAGCAGTGAAGGCAGTGAGATTTATAAGGGCTACACCTTC.

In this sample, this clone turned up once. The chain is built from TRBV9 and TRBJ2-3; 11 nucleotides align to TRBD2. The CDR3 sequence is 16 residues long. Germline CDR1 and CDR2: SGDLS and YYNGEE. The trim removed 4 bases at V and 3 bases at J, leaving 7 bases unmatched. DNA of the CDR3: TGTGCCAGCAGCACCGTAGCGGGGGGGCTGACAGATACGCAGTATTTT. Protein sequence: CASSTVAGGLTDTQYF.